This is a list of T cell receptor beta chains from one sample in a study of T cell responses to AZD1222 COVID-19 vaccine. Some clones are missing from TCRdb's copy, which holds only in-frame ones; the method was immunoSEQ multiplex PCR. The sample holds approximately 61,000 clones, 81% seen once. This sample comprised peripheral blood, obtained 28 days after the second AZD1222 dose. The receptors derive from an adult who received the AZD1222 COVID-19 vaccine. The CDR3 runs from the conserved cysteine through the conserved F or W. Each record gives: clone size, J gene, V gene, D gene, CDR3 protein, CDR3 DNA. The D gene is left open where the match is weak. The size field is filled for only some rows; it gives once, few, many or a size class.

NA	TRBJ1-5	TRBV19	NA	CASSPLGGSNQPQHF	TGTGCCAGTAGCCCCCTGGGAGGATCTAATCAGCCCCAGCATTTT
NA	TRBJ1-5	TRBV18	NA	CASSTREDTREPQHF	TGTGCCAGCTCAACCCGGGAGGACACGCGGGAGCCCCAGCATTTT
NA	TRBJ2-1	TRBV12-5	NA	CASGVDGAHEQFF	TGTGCTAGTGGCGTGGACGGGGCCCATGAGCAGTTCTTC
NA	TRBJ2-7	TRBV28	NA	CASRETDPPYEQYF	TGTGCCAGCAGAGAGACAGACCCCCCCTACGAGCAGTACTTC
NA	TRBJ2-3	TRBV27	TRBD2	CASRTGGLSTDTQYF	TGTGCCAGCAGGACGGGAGGACTTAGCACAGATACGCAGTATTTT
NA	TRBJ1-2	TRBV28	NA	CASISSFNYGYTF	TGTGCCAGCATATCCTCTTTCAATTATGGCTACACCTTC
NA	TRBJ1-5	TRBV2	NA	CASSAQYSNQPQHF	TGTGCCAGCAGTGCGCAATATAGCAATCAGCCCCAGCATTTT
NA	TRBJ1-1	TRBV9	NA	CASSPPRGQRGSTEAFF	TGTGCCAGCAGCCCCCCGAGGGGACAAAGAGGGAGCACTGAAGCTTTCTTT
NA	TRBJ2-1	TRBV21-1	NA	CASSKGISNSYNEQFF	TGTGCCAGCAGCAAAGGTATTAGCAACTCCTACAATGAGCAGTTCTTC
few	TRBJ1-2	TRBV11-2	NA	CASSLEASGTF	TGTGCCAGCAGCTTAGAGGCAAGCGGGACCTTC
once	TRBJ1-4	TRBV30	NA	CAGARGEKLFF	TGTGCCGGGGCACGGGGTGAAAAACTGTTTTTT
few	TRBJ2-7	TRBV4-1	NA	CASSQDSTPAAEQYF	TGCGCCAGCAGCCAAGATTCGACACCCGCGGCTGAGCAGTACTTC
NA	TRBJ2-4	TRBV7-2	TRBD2	CASSFLAVEFSNIQYF	TGTGCCAGCAGCTTTCTAGCGGTGGAGTTTTCGAACATTCAGTACTTC
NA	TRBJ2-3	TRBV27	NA	CASSLGDNAGTDTQYF	TGTGCCAGCAGTTTGGGGGACAACGCTGGCACAGATACGCAGTATTTT
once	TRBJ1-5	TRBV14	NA	CASSQAHGQPQHF	TGTGCCAGCAGCCAAGCTCACGGTCAGCCCCAGCATTTT
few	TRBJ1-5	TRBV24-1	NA	CATSDRRDGGNQPQHF	TGTGCCACCAGTGACCGCAGGGACGGGGGCAATCAGCCCCAGCATTTT
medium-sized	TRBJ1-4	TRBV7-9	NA	CASSLGGSEKLFF	TGTGCCAGCAGCTTAGGGGGATCTGAAAAACTGTTTTTT
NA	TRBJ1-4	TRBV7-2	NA	CASSLVGTATNEKLFF	TGTGCCAGCAGCTTAGTGGGAACCGCAACTAATGAAAAACTGTTTTTT
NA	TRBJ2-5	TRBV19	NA	CASSIGDGGRTETQYF	TGTGCCAGTAGTATAGGTGATGGGGGGCGGACGGAGACCCAGTACTTC
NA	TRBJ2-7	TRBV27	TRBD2	CASSFSGGYEQYF	TGTGCCAGCAGCTTCAGCGGGGGCTACGAGCAGTACTTC
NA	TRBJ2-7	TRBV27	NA	CASNSGGAGSYEQYF	TGTGCCAGCAACTCTGGGGGGGCAGGCTCCTACGAGCAGTACTTC
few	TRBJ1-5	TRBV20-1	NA	CSASWGTGLNQPQHF	TGCAGTGCTAGTTGGGGGACCGGGCTCAATCAGCCCCAGCATTTT
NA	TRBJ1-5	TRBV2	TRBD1	CASTAGTGNSNQPQHF	TGTGCCAGCACAGCCGGGACAGGGAATAGCAATCAGCCCCAGCATTTT
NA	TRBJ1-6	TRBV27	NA	CASSLTGVLTSPLHF	TGTGCCAGCAGTTTAACAGGAGTTTTAACTTCACCCCTCCACTTT
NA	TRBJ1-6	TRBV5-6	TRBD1	CASSLTSGTGGGNSPLHF	TGTGCCAGCAGCTTGACCTCCGGGACAGGGGGAGGAAATTCACCCCTCCACTTT
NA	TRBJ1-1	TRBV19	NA	CASRQTWGPEAFF	TGTGCCAGTAGACAGACTTGGGGGCCTGAAGCTTTCTTT
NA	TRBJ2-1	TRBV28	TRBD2	CASSSPKGTSGPNEQFF	TGTGCCAGCAGTTCCCCTAAGGGGACTAGCGGTCCCAATGAGCAGTTCTTC
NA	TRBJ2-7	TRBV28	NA	CASSFGLDSTGESYEQYF	TGTGCCAGCAGTTTCGGTTTGGATAGCACAGGAGAGTCCTACGAGCAGTACTTC
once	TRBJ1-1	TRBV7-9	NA	CASSAGELTEAFF	TGTGCCAGCAGCGCAGGGGAGCTCACTGAAGCTTTCTTT
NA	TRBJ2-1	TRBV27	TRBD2	CASKGLAGGNEQFF	TGTGCCAGCAAAGGACTAGCGGGAGGCAATGAGCAGTTCTTC
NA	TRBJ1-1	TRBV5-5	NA	CASSPDVTSTEAFF	TGTGCCAGCAGCCCCGACGTTACAAGCACTGAAGCTTTCTTT
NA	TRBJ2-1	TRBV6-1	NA	CASSEVAATVF	TGTGCCAGCAGTGAAGTAGCAGCCACAGTCTTC
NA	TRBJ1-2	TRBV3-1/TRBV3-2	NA	CASSQGTGPNYGYTF	TGTGCCAGCAGCCAAGGTACAGGGCCTAACTATGGCTACACCTTC
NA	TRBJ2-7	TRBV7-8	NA	CASSFGTIDYEQYF	TGTGCCAGCAGCTTCGGGACGATCGACTACGAGCAGTACTTC
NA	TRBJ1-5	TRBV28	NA	CASISASYSNQPQHF	TGTGCCAGCATTTCAGCGTCTTATAGCAATCAGCCCCAGCATTTT